This T cell receptor beta chain emerged from a study of blood T cell repertoires in COVID-19. Study as a whole: Italy, Spain and the United States were the sources of the convalescent and acute COVID-19 samples. T cells, B-cell-depleted T cells, or PBMCs provided the cDNA or gDNA that served as material.

This clone was counted only a few times. In the original processing: Amplification of reference gene primers provided the estimated nucleated cell counts. Generated by immunoSEQ multiplex PCR, the TCRdb table keeps only in-frame clones and is missing some. That table gives V, J and clone size, and the DNA gave D and trimming. The sample has approximately 1,800 clones, around 69% seen once; the top ten hold about 27%. Germline trimming cut 8 bases from V and 5 bases from J; bases unmatched to any gene: 6. The CDR3 runs to 14 residues. Germline V gene lookup returns CDR1 SNHLY and CDR2 FYNNEI. V and J are TRBV2 and TRBJ2-1; 10 bases are shared with TRBD1. The sequence was obtained from a man aged 70 or older with active COVID-19. Sequencing was carried out using peripheral blood. In nucleotides, the CDR3 is TGTGCCAGCTCCCGGGACAGGGGAGACAATGAGCAGTTCTTC. It translates to CASSRDRGDNEQFF.